This TCR beta chain emerged from a study of T cells expressing NK-cell markers. General study results and limits: A few donors likewise had their CD3+CD56-NKG2C+ fraction led by these clonotypes.

As the method of synthesis, 5'RACE template switching with UMIs yielded TCR beta cDNA. TCRdb reworked the 5' RACE reads into one entry per CDR3 protein, no DNA. In all, the sample yields about 380,000 distinct CDR3 sequences. The CDR3 contains 18 residues. Germline CDR1 is MGHRA and CDR2 is YSYEKL. Worth noting for this clonotype: The antigen is not known.

The sequencing input was blood T cells: a sorted CD56 or NKG2C T cell subset, CD4+ or CD8+ T cells, or bulk PBMC T cells (not recorded which). The chain links TRBV4-1 to TRBJ2-3; the D call from TCRdb, TRBD1, cannot be confirmed without DNA. The sequence derives from a man aged 18 to 69 in good health. CDR3: CASSQVQLGTGSTDTQYF.